This T cell receptor (beta chain) was recovered during a study of cytomegalovirus exposure and HLA in healthy donors (dated by TCRdb to about 2017). Some background on the complete study: According to an earlier analysis of several hundred of the donors, some 180 million T cells yielded approximately 120 million unique TCR beta sequences and approximately 300 Gb of sequence data. An early release covering roughly 640 HLA-typed donors comprised about 300 gigabases of sequencing data and some 79 million unique TCR sequences. Among the roughly 410 genotyped donors, approximately 76% belonged to the genetic ancestry cluster associated with self-reported Caucasian donors. The aim of the study was to test whether cataloging public T cell receptors could identify signatures of past pathogen exposure. Using immunosequencing, the study profiled T cell repertoires from 500 to 800 subjects and related those repertoires to cytomegalovirus serostatus. Besides the first cohort of roughly 640 subjects, a separate validation cohort made up of 120 different subjects was used. To predict cytomegalovirus infection status, the study brought together high-throughput TCR immunosequencing, statistical association of individual TCRs with disease status, and machine learning. A later analysis re-analyzed previously published TCR beta repertoires from roughly 630 donors and added high-resolution HLA genotyping to study TCR occurrence patterns. The later analysis used no new phenotypic data to find candidate immune exposures, relying instead on TCR beta sequences and their occurrence across donors. An earlier analysis of some 500 of the donors used high-throughput TCR beta sequencing to judge whether each TCR beta V gene segment behaved as functional or pseudogenic. Donor age, sex, ethnicity and CMV serostatus were collected together with the repertoire data. A later genetic analysis took genome-wide SNP genotypes for about three fifths of the 666 donors and used that subset as a discovery cohort. Every repertoire in the discovery cohort had been generated on one and the same sequencing platform. Both class I and class II loci were covered by HLA typing, at four-digit resolution. Typing coverage varied by locus: roughly 620-640 donors for A, B, C, DRB1 and DQB1; 500 to 550 for DQA1; nearly 610 for DPA1; about 450 for DPB1. Several DR-DQ haplotypes were handled as single units for association and clustering because linkage in the cohort was strong. Across some 400 genotyped donors of the cohort, an average of about 220,000 unique TCR beta nucleotide sequences per donor were sequenced, and around 20% of those sequences were non-productive. Summary of the overall study and its limitations: In a later analysis, the rate of TCR association differed among HLA loci, with DRB1 alleles having the most associated TCRs and HLA-C alleles having the fewest. The earlier analysis of some 560 of the donors excluded approximately 15 rarely observed V segments, including chromosome 9 orphons, because counts were too low. In an earlier analysis of 587 of the donors, most TCR beta V segments appeared in productive rearrangements about 87% or about 30% of the time, broadly matching IMGT annotations. When HLA alleles, especially DR and DQ, strongly co-occurred, attributing TCR associations to individual alleles was difficult. The classifier was reported to diagnose cytomegalovirus status with high specificity and sensitivity in both the original cohort and the validation cohort. A group of highly shared sequence variants was considered likely to be a technical artifact of the sequencing pipeline. According to the authors, the approach could potentially be generalized to other disease states and immunological phenotypes. In a later genetic analysis, fewer N-insertions in productive TCRs were reported among donors in an Asian-associated ancestry cluster than the roughly 670-donor mean. The study listed 164 TCR beta chains as associated with cytomegalovirus. A later genetic analysis associated a missense DCLRE1C variant with V-gene and J-gene trimming of TCR beta chains, and an independent cohort replicated the association. For the cohort, immune exposure information was limited to CMV serostatus. In vitro tests confirmed that a few of the cytomegalovirus-associated TCR beta chains recognize cytomegalovirus antigens. Presence/absence analyses assumed roughly uniform sequencing depth across donors, an assumption that may not hold. HLA typing was unavailable for some donors at each locus, so association tests used only the typed subset. In a later analysis, some 17,000 TCR beta sequences were associated with specific HLA alleles at a false discovery rate of 0.05. A further reported finding was that TCR beta sequences accurately predicted the HLA-A and HLA-B alleles for most subjects in the first cohort. Several of the top co-occurrence clusters appeared to be linked to parvovirus B19, influenza, CMV and Epstein-Barr virus, according to a later analysis. Most CMV-associated TCR beta chains appeared to be HLA-restricted in a later analysis, and the HLA associations seemed to be driven largely by CMV exposure. In a later analysis, HLA-associated TCR beta chains were found to be more clonally expanded and to have lower generation probabilities than equally common non-associated chains. Linkage disequilibrium might explain the correlated functional status among segregating V segments, but an unknown experimental factor could not be excluded. Some IMGT-functional V segments, including TRBV6-2 and TRBV6-3, could not be distinguished by the 87-base-pair reads and were therefore excluded. Most TCR sequences were seen in very few donors, while some public TCRs were found in many individuals. In this cohort, only TCR beta chains were sequenced, and detectable features were limited by the absence of alpha or paired-chain data.

As for this clone: Its recognized antigen is unknown. Per-base qualities were not stored, and no clone one base away is much larger.

Libraries came from the immunoSEQ multiplex PCR assay. For the multiplex PCR, a mixture combining 60 forward primers for TCR Vbeta segments and 13 reverse primers for TCR Jbeta segments was used. Amplification of the CDR3 region of rearranged TCR beta genes was performed with a multiplex PCR assay on genomic DNA. On the Illumina HiSeq System, the amplified TCR beta libraries were sequenced as 87-base-pair reads. In the authors' own workflow: A later analysis tallied 70 million to 100 million unique TCR beta chains across the 666 repertoires, and around 9.9 million of those chains were shared by two or more donors. Raw reads were error-corrected and collapsed into unique sequences with a nearest-neighbor algorithm that merged closely related sequences to remove PCR and sequencing errors. Alignment of CDR3 sequences to IMGT reference sequences was used to assign V, D and J gene segments. Each retained sequence needed at least a six-nucleotide match to both a V gene segment and a J gene segment. A rearrangement was called productive if the CDR3 had no stop codons and remained in frame with V and J, and every other rearrangement was called non-productive. Following IMGT convention, CDR3 was defined as the stretch from the second conserved V-encoded cysteine to the conserved J-encoded phenylalanine. Sequences without an unambiguous match to a single V gene segment were excluded from the earlier analysis of about 630 of the donors. In an earlier analysis of 500 to 750 of the donors, V segments were called functional above 56.7% productive rearrangements and were called segregating when the between-donor standard deviation exceeded 5%. A statistical classification framework was built to diagnose cytomegalovirus status from the catalog of TCR beta chain sequences. A later analysis assigned V and J genes by comparing TCR nucleotide sequences with IMGT/GENE-DB human TR gene sequences. Using the TCRdist pipeline, a later analysis assigned CDR3 sequences along with most-parsimonious VDJ recombination scenarios. In a later analysis, each TCR beta chain was defined by its CDR3 amino acid sequence together with its V-gene family, and reads lacking a unique V-gene family were excluded. A later analysis removed nearly 600 highly shared, low-generation-probability nucleotide sequences to deal with suspected cross-contamination and a sequencing artifact. In a later analysis, a clonal expansion index for each public chain was calculated from normalized within-repertoire ranks of inferred template counts. A later analysis computed generation probabilities with a VDJ recombination model fitted to out-of-frame rearrangements, and checked the results against IGoR. In a later analysis, hypergeometric tests were used to score TCR-TCR, TCR-HLA and TCR-CMV co-occurrence, with a repertoire-size bias correction applied to TCR pairs. False discovery rates were estimated in a later analysis by permuting HLA or CMV assignments 20 times. In a later analysis, co-occurring TCRs were grouped with DBSCAN, and TCRdist sequence similarity was added when clustering was performed within HLA-allele-positive subsets. Repertoires with fewer than 30,000 or more than 120,000 public chains, plus five repertoires with anomalous nucleotide sharing, were excluded from co-occurrence clustering. Not all clones reach the TCRdb copy of this immuneACCESS table, which keeps in-frame sequences only. Checked studies attribute under half of the gap to unresolved V genes and leave the rest unexplained. V and J calls and clone size are those listed in that table; D and trimming were worked out from the DNA. The sample contains under 200,000 clones, roughly 85% of them found a single time. The top ten clones comprise 4% to 4.5% of the sample.

The CDR3 has 15 amino acids, counting the end cysteine and phenylalanine. Only CDR3 DNA remains: 45 bases, in frame from the first base. CDR1 LNHDA and CDR2 SQIVND are derived from the germline V gene (reference sequence). A distance of 15 bases separates the germline ends of V and J, which lose 4 bases and 2 bases respectively. The cohort consisted of more than 650 healthy bone marrow donors. Cohort members were all nominally healthy when sampled, although unrecorded immune exposures were likely present. The donor was CMV seropositive and belonged to the group of more than 250 seropositive cohort members. A peripheral blood sample was provided by each donor, and peripheral blood mononuclear cells were used for TCR beta sequencing. Genomic DNA was extracted from the blood cell samples with the Qiagen DNeasy Blood Extraction Kit.

Sequences were obtained from PBMCs. The clonotype was recovered from a woman in her 30s in good health and CMV-seropositive. The V gene is TRBV19 and the J gene is TRBJ2-7; TRBD2 is perhaps the D gene, given 5 matching bases. The CDR3: CASSTPGLYPYEQYF. The nucleotide sequence is TGTGCCAGTAGTACGCCGGGGTTATACCCCTACGAGCAGTACTTC. Extended through the reference TRBV19 and TRBJ2-7 proteins, this CDR3 yields the full variable domain: DGGITQSPKYLFRKEGQNVTLSCEQNLNHDAMYWYRQDPGQGLRLIYYSQIVNDFQKGDIAEGYSVSREKKESFPLTVTSAQKNPTAFYLCASSTPGLYPYEQYFGPGTRLTVT.